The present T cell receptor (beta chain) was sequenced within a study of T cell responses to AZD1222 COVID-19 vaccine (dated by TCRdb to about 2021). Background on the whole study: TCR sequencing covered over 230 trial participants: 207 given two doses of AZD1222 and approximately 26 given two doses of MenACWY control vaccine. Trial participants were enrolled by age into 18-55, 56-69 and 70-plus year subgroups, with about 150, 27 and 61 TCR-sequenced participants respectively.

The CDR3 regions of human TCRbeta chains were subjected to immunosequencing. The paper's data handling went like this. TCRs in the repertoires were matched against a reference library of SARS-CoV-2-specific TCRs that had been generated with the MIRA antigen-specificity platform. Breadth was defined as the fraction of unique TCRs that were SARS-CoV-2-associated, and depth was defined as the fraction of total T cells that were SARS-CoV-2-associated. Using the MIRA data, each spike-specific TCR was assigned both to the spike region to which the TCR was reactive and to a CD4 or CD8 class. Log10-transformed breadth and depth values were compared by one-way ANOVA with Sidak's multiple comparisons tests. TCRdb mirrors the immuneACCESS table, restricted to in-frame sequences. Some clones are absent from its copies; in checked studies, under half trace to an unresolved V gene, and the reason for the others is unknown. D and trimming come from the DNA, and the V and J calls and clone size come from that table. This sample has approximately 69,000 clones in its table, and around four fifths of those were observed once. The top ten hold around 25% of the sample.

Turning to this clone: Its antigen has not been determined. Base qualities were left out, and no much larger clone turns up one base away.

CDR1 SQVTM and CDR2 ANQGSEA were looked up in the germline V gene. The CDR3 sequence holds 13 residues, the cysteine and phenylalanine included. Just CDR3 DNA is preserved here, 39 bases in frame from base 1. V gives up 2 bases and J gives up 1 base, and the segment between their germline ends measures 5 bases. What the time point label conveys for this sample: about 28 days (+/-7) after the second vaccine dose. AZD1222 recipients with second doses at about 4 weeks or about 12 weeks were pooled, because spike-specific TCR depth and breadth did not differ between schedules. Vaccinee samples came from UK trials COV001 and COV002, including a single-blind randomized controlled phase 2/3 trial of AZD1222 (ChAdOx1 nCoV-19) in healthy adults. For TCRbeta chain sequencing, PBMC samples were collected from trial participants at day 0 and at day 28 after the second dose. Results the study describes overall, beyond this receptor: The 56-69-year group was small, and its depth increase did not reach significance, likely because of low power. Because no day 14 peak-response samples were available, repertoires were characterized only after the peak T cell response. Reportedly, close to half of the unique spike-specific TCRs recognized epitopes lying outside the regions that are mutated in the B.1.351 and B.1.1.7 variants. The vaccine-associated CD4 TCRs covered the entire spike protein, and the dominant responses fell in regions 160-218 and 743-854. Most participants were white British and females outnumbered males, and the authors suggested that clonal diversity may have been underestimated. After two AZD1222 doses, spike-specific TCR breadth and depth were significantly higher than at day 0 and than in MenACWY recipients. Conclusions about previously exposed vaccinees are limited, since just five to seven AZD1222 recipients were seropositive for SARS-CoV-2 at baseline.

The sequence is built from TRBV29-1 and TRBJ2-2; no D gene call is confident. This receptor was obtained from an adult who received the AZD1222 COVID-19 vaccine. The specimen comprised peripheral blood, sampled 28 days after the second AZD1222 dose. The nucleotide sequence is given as TGCAGCGTTGAACCTTTGAACACCGGGGAGCTGTTTTTT. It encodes CSVEPLNTGELFF.